Below, 27 T cell receptor beta chains from the same sample are listed, as sequenced in a study of breast tumors, draining lymph nodes, adjacent tissues. TCRdb reprocessed the multiplex PCR reads with MiXCR, giving one entry per CDR3 protein. The sample includes 20,000 to 25,000 distinct CDR3 sequences, around 41% of them seen just once. The source material was breast tumor tissue. The receptors were sampled from a female donor with breast cancer. Some clones in this sample may be carry-over from other donors' samples.

The J gene is TRBJ2-1, the V gene TRBV15, with D maybe TRBD1 (6 bases). This CDR3 has 15 residues. V lost 0 bases and J lost 2, with 8 bases in between. Per the germline V gene, CDR1 is LNHNV and CDR2 is YYDKDF (reference sequence). CDR3 in amino acids: CATSREQGAYNEQFF. For the CDR3, the DNA is TGTGCCACCAGCAGAGAACAGGGTGCCTACAATGAGCAGTTCTTC.

There are many counts of this clonotype. V usage is TRBV19 and J usage is TRBJ2-3; 9 bases map to TRBD2. The CDR3 is 16 amino acids. Germline CDR1 LNHDA, CDR2 SQIVND (reference sequence). V dropped 4 bases and J dropped 0; count of bases not matched to a gene: 5. The CDR3 sequence is CASSKLAGVSTDTQYF. The CDR3 region has the DNA TGTGCCAGTAGTAAACTAGCGGGCGTGAGCACAGATACGCAGTATTTT.

This clonotype showed up many times. This chain uses TRBV4-1 with TRBJ1-4, with unresolved D. CDR3 length: 12 residues. CDR1 and CDR2 (germline): MGHRA, YSYEKL. V was clipped by 2 bases and J by 5 bases, with 3 bases between them. CDR3 bases: TGCGCCAGCAGCCAACGAAATGAAAAACTGTTTTTT. It is translated as CASSQRNEKLFF.

V gene TRBV5-1 combines with J gene TRBJ1-1, with 9 bases fitting TRBD1. CDR3 length: 14 amino acids. Germline CDR1 is SGHRS and CDR2 is YFSETQ. Germline trimming cut 4 bases from V and 2 bases from J; bases unmatched to any gene: 3. CDR3 coding DNA: TGCGCCAGCAGCGTGGGACAGGGCAACACTGAAGCTTTCTTT. Its translation: CASSVGQGNTEAFF.

In this sample, this clonotype turned up many times. The chain carries TRBV30 and TRBJ2-1; 10 bases agree with TRBD2. This CDR3 has 13 residues. In germline, CDR1 is GTSNPN, CDR2 SVGIG (reference sequence). Unmatched junction bases numbered 6, after V lost 7 bases and J lost 6 bases. In DNA form, the CDR3 reads TGTGCCTCCCGACTAGCGGGCCCCAATGAGCAGTTCTTC. This sequence encodes CASRLAGPNEQFF.

By share of the sample, this clonotype is medium-sized (0.01 to 0.1%). The chain links TRBV24-1 to TRBJ2-5; D tentatively reads TRBD1 or TRBD2 (7 bases each). The CDR3 is 17 residues long. Trimming removed 3 bases from V and 1 base from J, with 17 bases in between. CDR1 KGHDR and CDR2 SFDVKD come from the germline V gene. Here the CDR3 reads CATSDQGEGIGQETQYF. Here the CDR3 DNA reads TGTGCCACCAGTGATCAGGGGGAGGGAATCGGCCAAGAGACCCAGTACTTC.

In this sample, this clonotype turned up once. This chain uses TRBV20-1 with TRBJ1-2, with TRBD1 matching 7 bases. Germline CDR1 is DFQATT and CDR2 is SNEGSKA (reference sequence). After removal of 3 bases from V and 3 bases from J, the junction contained 4 bases not matched to a gene. The CDR3 contains 13 residues. The CDR3: CSASRQGYYGYTF. The DNA for the CDR3 is TGCAGTGCTAGTCGACAGGGATACTATGGCTACACCTTC.

The sample holds many counts of this clonotype. This chain connects TRBV9 to TRBJ2-2, with unresolved D. V was cut by 4 bases and J by 3 bases, with 16 bases left in between. This CDR3 contains 16 residues. In germline, CDR1 is SGDLS, CDR2 YYNGEE. The CDR3 here is CASSPRPSGYTGELFF. The CDR3 region has the DNA TGTGCCAGCAGCCCCAGGCCGTCCGGTTACACCGGGGAGCTGTTTTTT.

This clonotype was detected many times. The CDR3 sequence is CASSDRRVYEQYF. CDR3 bases: TGTGCCAGCAGCGACAGGAGAGTATACGAGCAGTACTTC. The rearrangement links TRBV12-3 or TRBV12-4 to TRBJ2-7; D possibly corresponds to TRBD1 (6 bases). Trimming stripped 6 bases from V and 4 bases from J, with 13 bases between. This CDR3 region has 13 residues.

This clonotype came up a few times. The V and J genes are TRBV3-1 and TRBJ1-6, with 9 nucleotides matching TRBD1. The CDR3 is 15 residues long. After removal of 4 bases from V and 7 bases from J, the junction contained 5 bases not matched to a gene. The germline CDR1 and CDR2 sequences are LGHDT and YNNKEL (reference sequence). The CDR3 is CASSLSDRGNSPLHF. As DNA, the CDR3 is TGTGCCAGCAGCCTTTCGGACAGGGGAAATTCACCCCTCCACTTT.

The genes are TRBV6-2 or TRBV6-3 and TRBJ2-7, with unresolved D. The CDR3 is 14 amino acids. The V and J ends lost 1 base and 2 bases respectively, with 9 bases between them. CDR1 is MNHEY and CDR2 is SVGEGT in the germline V gene. CDR3 amino acids: CASSYFGSTYEQYF. As DNA, the CDR3 is TGTGCCAGCAGTTACTTCGGCAGTACCTACGAGCAGTACTTC.

The chain uses TRBV5-8 and TRBJ2-2; tentatively, D is TRBD1 or TRBD2 (5 bases each). CDR3 size: 15 residues. Germline V gives CDR1 SGHTS, CDR2 YDEGEE. The V gene lost 2 bases and the J gene lost 3 bases, with 11 bases spanning the gap. CDR3 sequence (DNA): TGTGCCAGCAGCTTCCGGGGCGCCTACACCGGGGAGCTGTTTTTT. Protein product: CASSFRGAYTGELFF.

As for this clonotype: At one end, the junction sequence differs from germline, possibly due to a read error. The chain couples TRBV5-5 to TRBJ1-2; no definite D call. CDR3 length equals 14 residues. CDR1 and CDR2 (germline): SGHKS, YYEKEE (reference sequence). The CDR3 DNA sequence: TGTCCCAGCAGCTTGCAGTTTTCTAACTATGGCTACACCTTC. This gives the protein CPSSLQFSNYGYTF.

This clonotype was observed many times. The chain carries TRBV5-1 and TRBJ2-3, with D unclear. V lost 7 bases and J lost 6, with 18 bases in between. In germline, CDR1 is SGHRS, CDR2 YFSETQ. CDR3 length equals 14 residues. CDR3 bases: TGCGCCAGCGATAAGGGCGGACCTAGGGATACGCAGTATTTT. Translating gives CASDKGGPRDTQYF.

This clonotype was picked up many times. V and J are TRBV4-1 and TRBJ1-5; no clear D gene. Trimming shortened V by 0 bases and J by 0 bases, and 12 bases separated the two germline ends. The CDR3 covers 17 residues. The germline CDR1 and CDR2 sequences are MGHRA and YSYEKL. CDR3 sequence reads: CASSQDYTANSNQPQHF. The CDR3 region has the DNA TGCGCCAGCAGCCAAGATTACACGGCAAATAGCAATCAGCCCCAGCATTTT.

Many counts were recorded for this clonotype. This sequence may be a read error, since a much larger clone differs from it by one base. Likely a read error: the CDR3 ends without its conserved phenylalanine or tryptophan. This chain connects TRBV7-9 to TRBJ2-5; 7 nucleotides agree with TRBD1. This CDR3 comprises 14 residues. The germline V gene encodes CDR1 SEHNR and CDR2 FQNEAQ (reference sequence). With 10 bases clipped from V and 1 base from J, the junction kept 9 bases outside the gene matches. The CDR3: CATNRGEVQETQYL. In DNA, the CDR3 is TGTGCCACCAACAGGGGAGAAGTCCAAGAGACCCAGTACCTC.

This clonotype was found a few times. The chain carries TRBV5-8 and TRBJ1-5; 11 nucleotides align to TRBD1. The CDR3 is 17 residues long. Per germline, CDR1 SGHTS and CDR2 YDEGEE. Unmatched junction bases numbered 2, after V lost 0 bases and J lost 0 bases. CDR3 coding DNA: TGTGCCAGCAGCTTGGAAGGGACAGGGGGTAGCAATCAGCCCCAGCATTTT. Translated: CASSLEGTGGSNQPQHF.

This clonotype was counted a single time. Possible read error: a much larger clone is one base away. The chain uses TRBV20-1 and TRBJ2-1; 7 bases agree with TRBD2. The CDR3 covers 15 residues. The germline V gene has CDR1 DFQATT and CDR2 SNEGSKA (reference sequence). V shed 0 bases, J shed 2 bases, and the junction held 4 bases outside the gene matches. Here the CDR3 reads CSAREGGRTYNEQFF. In DNA form, the CDR3 reads TGCAGTGCTAGAGAAGGCGGGAGAACCTACAATGAGCAGTTCTTC.

This chain joins TRBV6-5 and TRBJ2-5; 8 nucleotides match TRBD1. The CDR3 extends over 14 amino acids. With V trimmed by 2 bases and J by 9 bases, 8 bases remained unmatched. Germline CDR1 and CDR2: MNHEY and SVGAGI. The CDR3 spells CASSYQLTGEAQYF. CDR3 sequence (DNA): TGTGCCAGCAGTTACCAGCTGACAGGGGAGGCCCAGTACTTC.

A remark on this clonotype: Being one base from a much bigger clone, this may be a read error. The conserved phenylalanine or tryptophan normally closing the CDR3 is absent here, so this likely arose from a read error. The rearrangement links TRBV19 to TRBJ2-7; TRBD1 matches at 10 bases. The CDR3 contains 16 residues. V gave up 4 bases and J gave up 4 bases; unmatched junction bases: 10. Germline-derived CDR1 and CDR2 are LNHDA and SQIVND (reference sequence). The CDR3 coding sequence is TGTGCCAGTAGTACCCCGAGGGACAGGGGAGTGTACGAGCAGTACTCC. Residues: CASSTPRDRGVYEQYS.

This clonotype has a count of ten or more. The CDR3 protein is CASSLVRGEQFF. The DNA for the CDR3 is TGTGCCAGCAGCCTCGTTCGGGGTGAGCAGTTCTTC. V usage is TRBV14 and J usage is TRBJ2-1, with a tentative D call TRBD2 (5 bases). Germline V gene sequence: CDR1 SGHDN, CDR2 FVKESK. The CDR3 is 12 residues long. V was cut by 4 bases and J by 9 bases, with 10 bases left in between.

This chain connects TRBV5-1 to TRBJ2-7; perhaps D is TRBD1 or TRBD2 (5 bases each). V lost 0 bases and J 5 bases, leaving 12 bases between the germline ends. CDR1 is SGHRS and CDR2 is YFSETQ in the germline V gene. There are 14 residues in the CDR3. CDR3 residues: CASSLEGPKNEQYF. In nucleotides, the CDR3 is TGCGCCAGCAGCTTGGAGGGACCTAAGAACGAGCAGTACTTC.

This clonotype came up many times. The CDR3: CASSQDYRATRGANVLTF. The CDR3 DNA sequence: TGCGCCAGCAGCCAAGATTACAGGGCTACGAGAGGGGCCAACGTCCTGACTTTC. The chain recombines TRBV4-1 with TRBJ2-6, with D possibly being TRBD1 (6 bases). The CDR3 is made up of 18 amino acids. CDR1 is MGHRA, CDR2 YSYEKL, per germline. V was pared by 0 bases and J by 4 bases, with 16 bases between.

Of note for this clonotype: A much larger clone differs from this one at a single base, so this may be a read error. No conserved phenylalanine or tryptophan ends this CDR3, so it is likely a read error. CDR3 protein: CASSPSQVQETQYL. As DNA, the CDR3 is TGTGCCAGCAGCCCCTCACAGGTCCAAGAGACCCAGTACCTC. The chain links TRBV7-9 to TRBJ2-5, with D possibly TRBD1 on 5 matching bases. The CDR3 consists of 14 residues. Deletions cut 5 bases from V and 1 base from J, with 11 bases between. CDR1 is SEHNR and CDR2 is FQNEAQ in the germline V gene (reference sequence).

This clonotype was detected a few times. V and J are TRBV7-3 and TRBJ1-1; D remains ambiguous. Germline CDR1 SGHTA, CDR2 FQGTGA. Trimming left V 5 bases short and J 0 bases short, with 13 bases between. This CDR3 comprises 15 residues. CDR3 residues: CASSPLAGVNTEAFF. The CDR3 bases are TGTGCCAGCAGCCCCTTGGCTGGGGTGAACACTGAAGCTTTCTTT.

This clonotype was counted at least ten times. V is TRBV9 and J is TRBJ1-4, with 11 bases that match TRBD1. V gave up 6 bases and J gave up 6 bases; unmatched junction bases: 1. Germline V gene data show CDR1 as SGDLS and CDR2 as YYNGEE. The CDR3 is 13 amino acids. CDR3 in DNA: TGTGCCAGCAAGGGACAGGGGGATGAAAAACTGTTTTTT. This translates into CASKGQGDEKLFF.

This clonotype was seen ten or more times. The chain couples TRBV10-2 to TRBJ2-1, with unresolved D. The CDR3 is 13 residues long. Between the trimmed V and J ends, which lost 6 bases and 8 bases, there was a span of 14 bases. Per germline, CDR1 WSHSY and CDR2 SAAADI. Here the CDR3 reads CASRPDDWDEQFF. The CDR3 nucleotides read TGCGCCAGCAGGCCCGACGATTGGGATGAGCAGTTCTTC.